The T cell receptor beta chain described here comes from a study of shared clonotypes between healthy human individuals. Points from the study as a whole: Relative to memory subsets, naive subsets generally showed larger estimated richness. Sampling included only blood; tissue repertoires likely differ.

CD8 cells regarded as naive lacked CD45RO, were positively chosen for CCR7, and omitted terminally differentiated effector memory CD45RA+ cells. The CDR3 has 16 amino acids. V trimming: 3 bases; J trimming: 4 bases; junction bases outside the gene matches: 5. Germline lookup yields CDR1 SGHAT and CDR2 FQNNGV. Sorted-subset replicate PCR reactions were performed with approximately 200 ng DNA, corresponding to roughly 30,000 T cell genomes. The method was immunoSEQ multiplex PCR; TCRdb's version includes in-frame clones alone and lacks a portion of them. The sample lists about 2.1 million clones, about 93% occurring once. On this clone: Its antigen is still unknown.

This sequence originates from a man aged 18 to 30 in good health. Some clones in this sample may be carry-over from other donors' samples. The rearrangement uses TRBV11-2 and TRBJ2-1, with 11 nucleotides matching TRBD2. Sequencing was performed on naive CD8+ T cells from PBMCs. Written as DNA, the CDR3 is TGTGCCAGCAGCTTGGGACTAGCGGAGAGATACAATGAGCAGTTCTTC. Residues: CASSLGLAERYNEQFF.